Listed below are T cell receptor beta chains from one sample, sequenced in a study of blood T cells in healthy people across ages. TCRdb recomputed calls from the 5' RACE reads with MiXCR, one row per CDR3 protein. The sample records 550,000 to 750,000 distinct CDR3 sequences, around 20% being singletons. Sequenced: blood. The receptor set was obtained from a man aged 65 to 85 in good health. The CDR3 runs from the conserved cysteine through the conserved F or W. The order of the fields is CDR3 DNA, CDR3 protein, clone size, D gene, V gene, J gene. The D gene is left open where the match is weak. A clone size is listed for some rows: how often the clone was seen (once, few, many), or a class if it is expanded.

CDR3 DNA: TGTGCCAGCAGCCAAGAACCACGGCCCCAGTACTTC; CDR3 protein: CASSQEPRPQYF; clone size: few; D gene: .; V gene: TRBV3-1; J gene: TRBJ2-5
CDR3 DNA: TGTGCCAGCAGTTACGATCAGTCCCGCGCAGATACGCAGTATTTT; CDR3 protein: CASSYDQSRADTQYF; clone size: .; D gene: .; V gene: TRBV6-2/TRBV6-3; J gene: TRBJ2-3
CDR3 DNA: TGTGCCAGCCGTAAATTGACGGAGGTTGATGGCTACACCTTC; CDR3 protein: CASRKLTEVDGYTF; clone size: .; D gene: .; V gene: TRBV27; J gene: TRBJ1-2
CDR3 DNA: TGTGCCAGCAGTTCCGGGGATTTTCGCAATCCTGAAAAACTGTTTTTT; CDR3 protein: CASSSGDFRNPEKLFF; clone size: few; D gene: .; V gene: TRBV28; J gene: TRBJ1-4
CDR3 DNA: TGCAGTGCTAGAGATAGGTTCGGACAGGGGTTCCATGGCTACACCTTC; CDR3 protein: CSARDRFGQGFHGYTF; clone size: few; D gene: TRBD1; V gene: TRBV20-1; J gene: TRBJ1-2
CDR3 DNA: TGCGCCAGCAGCGTGCCGGGAGGCCAAGAGACCCAGTACTTC; CDR3 protein: CASSVPGGQETQYF; clone size: few; D gene: TRBD2; V gene: TRBV5-1; J gene: TRBJ2-5
CDR3 DNA: TGTGCCAGCAGCCAAGAGGTTACTAGCGGGCCTTACTTC; CDR3 protein: CASSQEVTSGPYF; clone size: .; D gene: TRBD2; V gene: TRBV3-1; J gene: TRBJ2-5
CDR3 DNA: TGTGCCAGCAGTATAAACCTGGCTAGCTACGAGCAGTACTTC; CDR3 protein: CASSINLASYEQYF; clone size: .; D gene: .; V gene: TRBV6-1; J gene: TRBJ2-7
CDR3 DNA: TGTGCCAGCAGCCTTAATGGACTAGCGGCAGATACGCAGTATTTT; CDR3 protein: CASSLNGLAADTQYF; clone size: .; D gene: TRBD2; V gene: TRBV7-8; J gene: TRBJ2-3
CDR3 DNA: TGTGCCAGCAGTTTAGAGCATCTCATAGCCAAAAACATTCAGTACTTC; CDR3 protein: CASSLEHLIAKNIQYF; clone size: .; D gene: .; V gene: TRBV28; J gene: TRBJ2-4
CDR3 DNA: TGCAGTACTAGATTCTACGGGGAGCTGTTTTTT; CDR3 protein: CSTRFYGELFF; clone size: .; D gene: .; V gene: TRBV20-1; J gene: TRBJ2-2
CDR3 DNA: TGTGCCAGCAGCGTAGAGGTCAGTACCGGGGCCAACGTCCTGACTTTC; CDR3 protein: CASSVEVSTGANVLTF; clone size: .; D gene: .; V gene: TRBV9; J gene: TRBJ2-6
CDR3 DNA: TGCAGTGCTTCTGAAGCTTTCTTT; CDR3 protein: CSASEAFF; clone size: few; D gene: .; V gene: TRBV20-1; J gene: TRBJ1-1
CDR3 DNA: TGTGCCAGTAGTAAAGCACGGGGGAGCTCCTACAATGAGCAGTTCTTC; CDR3 protein: CASSKARGSSYNEQFF; clone size: few; D gene: .; V gene: TRBV19; J gene: TRBJ2-1
CDR3 DNA: TGTGCCTGGAGTATCACTGGGGTGGTCGGCACAGATACGCAGTATTTT; CDR3 protein: CAWSITGVVGTDTQYF; clone size: .; D gene: .; V gene: TRBV30; J gene: TRBJ2-3
CDR3 DNA: TGTGCCAGCAGCTTAGAGGGGAGCGGGAGATTGTCCTACAATGAGCAGTTCTTC; CDR3 protein: CASSLEGSGRLSYNEQFF; clone size: .; D gene: TRBD2; V gene: TRBV7-2; J gene: TRBJ2-1
CDR3 DNA: TGCAGTGCTGTGAGGACTAGCGGGAGTGATTACAATGAGCAGTTCTTC; CDR3 protein: CSAVRTSGSDYNEQFF; clone size: few; D gene: TRBD2; V gene: TRBV20-1; J gene: TRBJ2-1